This TCR beta chain appears in the sequencing data of a study of shared clonotypes between healthy human individuals. The germline CDR1 and CDR2 sequences are MGHRA and YSYEKL. The ends were cut back, 0 bases at V and 7 bases at J, with 9 bases in the middle. This CDR3 spans 13 amino acids. On this clone: Its antigen is as yet unknown.

Broader study findings: Richness estimates generally favored naive over memory subsets.

In replicate PCRs of sorted subsets, approximately 210 ng DNA, about 30,000 T cell genomes, was used. Sequencing was performed with immunoSEQ multiplex PCR; in TCRdb, only in-frame clones are kept and a portion is missing. Of approximately 2.3 million clones listed, over 85% were seen once; the top ten hold 0.3% to 0.4%. The clonotype originates from a young man in good health. Some clones in this sample may be carry-over from other donors' samples. The chain combines TRBV4-1 with TRBJ1-1; D is unclear. Sequenced material: naive CD4+ T cells from PBMCs. Described subset: CD45RA+ positively selected. The CDR3 spells CASSQEYEGEAFF. The CDR3 coding sequence is TGCGCCAGCAGCCAAGAATACGAGGGTGAAGCTTTCTTT.